This record looks at one T cell receptor beta chain sequence and its context. As handled by the study authors: Amplification with reference gene primers provided the estimates of nucleated cell counts. Method: immunoSEQ multiplex PCR; TCRdb's copy keeps in-frame clones and lacks some. Clonal size and the V and J genes are those of that table, whereas D and trimming came from the DNA. The repertoire includes about 140,000 clones, roughly 78% of them detected once, and roughly 3.4% sits in the top ten. The sample comes from a study of blood T cell repertoires in COVID-19. Study overall: Acute-phase and convalescent COVID-19 samples originated in the United States, Italy and Spain.

Germline V gives CDR1 LGHDT, CDR2 YNNKEL (reference sequence). This CDR3 comprises 17 residues. Losses at the gene ends were 1 base for V and 5 bases for J; bases not matched to a gene: 10. The source material was peripheral blood. This clonotype was obtained from a man in his sixties with acute or convalescent COVID-19. The V call is TRBV3-1 (or the pseudogene TRBV3-2), the J call TRBJ2-5; 10 nucleotides match TRBD2. The CDR3 bases are TGTGCCAGCAGCCAAGCGAGGAGCGGGAGGGCCGGGGAGACCCAGTACTTC. Residues: CASSQARSGRAGETQYF.